This is a list of T cell receptor beta chains from one sample in a study of cytomegalovirus exposure and HLA in healthy donors. Profiling relied on immunoSEQ multiplex PCR, and the TCRdb table lists in-frame clones only, not all of them. The table lists around 90,000 clones, approximately 86% of them singletons. Specimen: PBMCs. These receptors were collected from a young man in good health and CMV-seropositive. The conserved cysteine and the conserved F or W are not part of the CDR3 here.

len: 11; v_gene: TRBV6-1; CDR3aa: AFRRAGTDTQY
len: 13; v_gene: TRBV5-1; CDR3aa: ASSSLYRDKNGYT
len: 13; v_gene: TRBV6-5; CDR3aa: ASRIRQGGADTQY
len: 16; v_gene: TRBV27; CDR3aa: ASSPYRDRGGLEQPQH
len: 14; v_gene: TRBV5-1; CDR3aa: ASSFSIAGEADEQF
len: 13; v_gene: TRBV15; CDR3aa: ATSRAGQGPYEQY
len: 13; v_gene: TRBV2; CDR3aa: ASSEPSGRFNEQF
len: 10; v_gene: TRBV10-3; CDR3aa: AIQGSDTEAF
len: 12; v_gene: TRBV29-1; CDR3aa: GVVLDRNVNEQF
len: 12; v_gene: TRBV6-6; CDR3aa: ASSLSTGNQPQH
len: 14; v_gene: TRBV6-9; CDR3aa: ASRPPIAGARDEQF